Listed here are 19 T cell receptor beta chains from one sample, sequenced in a study of long-term antiretroviral therapy in people with HIV. It was version v3.0 of the immunoSEQ assay that was run at survey level. Measured with immunoSEQ multiplex PCR; TCRdb has only the in-frame clones, and not every one. The repertoire holds approximately 24,000 clones, with about 95% as singletons. The sample consisted of unsorted PBMCs, taken 4.9 years after starting antiretroviral therapy. The receptors come from a woman in her fifties or sixties with HIV.

This clone has a single count. The gene calls are TRBV25-1 and TRBJ1-1; TRBD1 aligns across 9 bases. The V and J ends lost 7 bases and 6 bases, in that order; junction bases with no gene match: 6. CDR1 and CDR2 (germline): MGHDK, SYGVNS. This CDR3 has 13 amino acids. DNA for the CDR3: TGTGCCAGCACCAGGACAGGGGAGGCTGAAGCTTTCTTT. Residues: CASTRTGEAEAFF.

J is TRBJ2-3 and V is TRBV13, with 10 bases aligning to TRBD2. V was pared by 5 bases and J by 4 bases, with 9 bases of the junction left unmatched. Germline CDR1 reads PRHDT; CDR2 reads FYEKMQ (reference sequence). This CDR3 is built from 16 residues. CDR3 sequence: CASSPPLLAGADTQYF. DNA for the CDR3: TGTGCCAGCAGCCCGCCCCTTCTAGCGGGAGCAGATACGCAGTATTTT.

The chain employs TRBV19 and TRBJ1-5; the D gene is possibly TRBD1 (6 bases). The CDR3 consists of 15 residues. Trimming removed 7 bases from V and 0 bases from J, with 13 bases in between. CDR1 and CDR2 from the germline V gene are LNHDA and SQIVND (reference sequence). This chain's CDR3 is CASKLGAASNQPQHF. Written as DNA, the CDR3 is TGTGCCAGTAAATTGGGGGCGGCTAGCAATCAGCCCCAGCATTTT.

V gene TRBV21-1 combines with J gene TRBJ2-2; the table names TRBD2, a call not compared with the DNA. TRBV21-1 is marked as a pseudogene. The CDR3 is 16 residues long. The CDR3 DNA reads as TGTGCCCGAGGCGGGACTAGCGGGAGGGACACCGGGGAGCTGTTTTTT. Translation: CARGGTSGRDTGELFF.

The chain recombines TRBV6-1 with TRBJ1-5, with TRBD1 matching over 7 bases. Per germline, CDR1 MNHNS and CDR2 SASEGT. Unmatched junction bases numbered 4, after V lost 1 base and J lost 4 bases. This CDR3 spans 15 amino acids. The CDR3 DNA reads TGTGCCAGCAGTGAAGTTGGGGACAGTAATCAGCCCCAGCATTTT. The encoded protein is CASSEVGDSNQPQHF.

The chain employs TRBV7-8 and TRBJ2-1; no definite D call. The CDR3 length is 15 residues. The ends were cut back, 0 bases at V and 0 bases at J, with 6 bases in the middle. Germline lookup yields CDR1 SGHVS and CDR2 FQNEAQ. DNA for the CDR3: TGTGCCAGCAGCTTAGCGGGCAGCTCCTACAATGAGCAGTTCTTC. Translated: CASSLAGSSYNEQFF.

This chain joins TRBV18 and TRBJ2-7; D possibly uses TRBD1 or TRBD2 (5 bases each). The length of the CDR3 is 15 residues. The V gene lost 3 bases and the J gene lost 4 bases, with 16 bases spanning the gap. The germline gives CDR1 KGHSH, CDR2 LQKENI. As DNA, the CDR3 is TGTGCCAGCTCACCCCCCGGTTACGAGGGGTACGAGCAGTACTTC. Amino acids: CASSPPGYEGYEQYF.

This chain connects TRBV5-1 to TRBJ1-2; possible D gene TRBD1, 6 bases. Germline V lookup: CDR1 SGHRS, CDR2 YFSETQ. The ends were cut back, 4 bases at V and 2 bases at J, with 18 bases in the middle. The CDR3 has 16 residues. The CDR3 coding sequence is TGCGCCAGCAGCCCGACGGCCGGGACAATGAACTATGGCTACACCTTC. Its protein is CASSPTAGTMNYGYTF.

The genes are TRBV7-2 and TRBJ2-7; D is unclear. CDR3 size: 14 residues. The ends were cut back, 1 base at V and 2 bases at J, with 9 bases in the middle. Looked up from germline, CDR1 is SGHTA and CDR2 is FQGNSA. CDR3 coding DNA: TGTGCCAGCAGCTTAGTTTGGGAAACCTACGAGCAGTACTTC. Protein product: CASSLVWETYEQYF.

The J gene is TRBJ2-5, the V gene TRBV5-6; D not resolved. This CDR3 contains 14 residues. Trimming cost V 2 bases and J 5 bases, with 13 bases left between them. The germline CDR1 and CDR2 sequences are SGHDT and YYEEEE. The CDR3 loop reads CASSFRPPGETQYF. In DNA, the CDR3 is TGTGCCAGCAGCTTTCGACCCCCTGGGGAGACCCAGTACTTC.

This chain joins TRBV6-1 and TRBJ1-5, with no clear D. The germline V and J ends were trimmed by 7 bases and 0 bases, with 10 bases remaining between them. The CDR3 is 14 amino acids. Germline CDR1 MNHNS, CDR2 SASEGT. The CDR3 loop reads CASNSLYSNQPQHF. CDR3 coding DNA: TGTGCCAGCAATAGTCTCTATAGCAATCAGCCCCAGCATTTT.

This chain joins TRBV5-1 and TRBJ2-1; TRBD2 aligns across 7 bases. Germline CDR1 is SGHRS and CDR2 is YFSETQ. V shed 8 bases, J shed 4 bases, and the junction held 12 bases outside the gene matches. The CDR3 is 15 amino acids. The DNA for the CDR3 is TGCGCCAGTCGCTGGCGGGAGTCAGATTACAATGAGCAGTTCTTC. Translated, it gives CASRWRESDYNEQFF.

J is TRBJ2-5 and V is TRBV6-1, with D perhaps assigned TRBD1 or TRBD2 (5 bases each). Trimming removed 0 bases from V and 5 bases from J, with 10 bases in between. CDR1 MNHNS and CDR2 SASEGT come from the germline V gene. The CDR3 sequence is 14 residues long. CDR3 in amino acids: CASSEAGGTETQYF. DNA of the CDR3: TGTGCCAGCAGTGAAGCTGGGGGAACGGAGACCCAGTACTTC.

The chain combines TRBV6-5 with TRBJ2-2, with D maybe TRBD2 (5 bases). Trimming removed 8 bases at V and 5 bases at J, with 9 bases between. The germline gives CDR1 MNHEY, CDR2 SVGAGI. CDR3 size: 12 residues. CDR3 in amino acids: CASGSRTGELFF. CDR3 nucleotide sequence: TGTGCCAGCGGGAGCCGGACCGGGGAGCTGTTTTTT.

This clone was seen just once. V is TRBV6-5 and J is TRBJ2-7; maybe TRBD1 (6 bases). The CDR3 sequence is 14 residues long. The V end was cut by 6 bases, the J end by 4 bases, with 16 bases between. In germline, CDR1 is MNHEY, CDR2 SVGAGI. The CDR3: CASRRQVGLYEQYF. The CDR3, as DNA: TGTGCCAGCAGGAGACAGGTTGGCCTGTACGAGCAGTACTTC.

The sample holds one count of this clone. The CDR3 loop reads CASSGGRIYGYTF. CDR3 DNA: TGTGCCAGCAGTGGGGGCCGGATCTATGGCTACACCTTC. The chain joins TRBV6-1 to TRBJ1-2; tentative D call: TRBD1 (5 bases). This CDR3 comprises 13 residues. With 4 bases removed from V and 4 bases from J, the gap between germline ends came to 10 bases. Germline V gives CDR1 MNHNS, CDR2 SASEGT.

V and J are TRBV2 and TRBJ2-7, with D hard to call. The CDR3 totals 12 residues. The germline V and J ends were trimmed by 5 bases and 4 bases, with 9 bases remaining between them. In germline, CDR1 is SNHLY, CDR2 FYNNEI. DNA of the CDR3: TGTGCCAGCAGTCCAAGCGCTTACGAGCAGTACTTC. It translates to CASSPSAYEQYF.

This clone was detected only once. The chain employs TRBV6-1 and TRBJ2-7; possible D gene TRBD1, 5 bases. Germline CDR1 reads MNHNS; CDR2 reads SASEGT. Trimming removed 8 bases from V and 2 bases from J, with 13 bases in between. This CDR3 comprises 13 residues. For the CDR3, the DNA is TGTGCCAGCGCTTCCGGACAAACCTACGAGCAGTACTTC. Protein sequence: CASASGQTYEQYF.

This rearrangement joins TRBV4-2 to TRBJ2-7, with D hard to call. V lost 0 bases and J 3 bases, leaving 9 bases between the germline ends. Germline CDR1 reads LGHNA; CDR2 reads YNFKEQ. The CDR3 spans 14 residues. The CDR3 reads CASSQDTGRYEQYF. CDR3 DNA: TGTGCCAGCAGCCAAGACACCGGGCGCTACGAGCAGTACTTC.